Each of the 19 T cell receptor beta chains below was sequenced from the same sample in a study of cytomegalovirus exposure and HLA in healthy donors. Data came from immunoSEQ multiplex PCR; TCRdb stores just in-frame clones and leaves some out. Among 150,000 to 200,000 clones listed, 75% to 90% were seen once. Sequenced material: PBMCs. The source is a man younger than 35 in good health and CMV-seropositive.

The chain couples TRBV25-1 to TRBJ2-3; tentative D call: TRBD1 (5 bases). Per the germline V gene, CDR1 is MGHDK and CDR2 is SYGVNS. Trimming removed 0 bases at V and 4 bases at J, with 17 bases between. This CDR3 contains 17 residues. This CDR3 reads CASSEYIAGSQPDTQYF. DNA of the CDR3: TGTGCCAGCAGTGAATATATAGCAGGGTCCCAGCCAGATACGCAGTATTTT. The full variable domain, completed using reference TRBV25-1 and TRBJ2-3, is EADIYQTPRYLVIGTGKKITLECSQTMGHDKMYWYQQDPGMELHLIHYSYGVNSTEKGDLSSESTVSRIRTEHFPLTLESARPSHTSQYLCASSEYIAGSQPDTQYFGPGTRLTVL.

The chain has TRBV19 and TRBJ1-2, with TRBD1 as a possible D gene (6 bases). Trimming removed 2 bases from V and 4 bases from J, with 11 bases in between. The CDR3 has 14 residues. Germline V gene lookup returns CDR1 LNHDA and CDR2 SQIVND (reference sequence). The CDR3 region has the DNA TGTGCCAGTAGTATACCCACAGGGCTCTATGGCTACACCTTC. Its protein product is CASSIPTGLYGYTF.

The chain is built from TRBV9 and TRBJ2-3; 9 bases match TRBD2. This CDR3 is 14 amino acids long. Trimming removed 8 bases from V and 11 bases from J; junction bases left unmatched: 15. CDR1 SGDLS and CDR2 YYNGEE come from the germline V gene. DNA for the CDR3: TGTGCCAGTGGACAGCCGGGACTAGCAGGCTTGCAGTATTTT. Its translation is CASGQPGLAGLQYF.

This rearrangement joins TRBV7-2 to TRBJ2-2; D may be TRBD2 (7 bases). The length of the CDR3 is 16 residues. V lost 4 bases and J lost 2, with 14 bases in between. CDR1 and CDR2 from the germline V gene are SGHTA and FQGNSA. CDR3 amino acids: CASSSQGLSNTGELFF. CDR3 DNA sequence: TGTGCCAGCAGCTCACAGGGACTATCTAACACCGGGGAGCTGTTTTTT.

The rearrangement uses TRBV28 and TRBJ1-5; no reliable D call. CDR1 is MDHEN and CDR2 is SYDVKM in the germline V gene. The CDR3 contains 12 residues. V shed 10 bases and J shed 0 bases, with 7 bases lying between them. CDR3 protein: CATRVSNQPQHF. For the CDR3, the DNA is TGTGCCACCCGAGTTAGCAATCAGCCCCAGCATTTT. Based on the CDR3 plus reference TRBV28 and TRBJ1-5, the full variable domain is DVKVTQSSRYLVKRTGEKVFLECVQDMDHENMFWYRQDPGLGLRLIYFSYDVKMKEKGDIPEGYSVSREKKERFSLILESASTNQTSMYLCATRVSNQPQHFGDGTRLSIL.

This sequence joins TRBV11-2 and TRBJ2-7, with D possibly matching TRBD2 (5 bases). The CDR3 contains 15 residues. The ends were cut back, 5 bases at V and 4 bases at J, with 18 bases in the middle. CDR1 and CDR2 (germline): SGHAT, FQNNGV. CDR3 sequence reads: CASSLDGGFNYEQYF. As DNA, the CDR3 is TGTGCCAGCAGCCTGGACGGCGGGTTCAATTACGAGCAGTACTTC.

This clone was seen once. The rearrangement links TRBV7-2 to TRBJ2-7; 9 positions match TRBD1. Germline V lookup: CDR1 SGHTA, CDR2 FQGNSA. Trimming at V came to 3 bases and at J to 3 bases, leaving 9 bases not matched to a gene. There are 16 residues in the CDR3. The CDR3 nucleotides are TGTGCCAGCAGCTTGGGAATGGGACAGGGATTCTACGAGCAGTACTTC. Translated: CASSLGMGQGFYEQYF.

V is TRBV7-8 and J is TRBJ2-3; 7 positions agree with TRBD2. Looked up from germline, CDR1 is SGHVS and CDR2 is FQNEAQ. Unmatched junction bases numbered 5, after V lost 3 bases and J lost 2 bases. CDR3 size: 15 residues. The CDR3 spells CASSLGLPYTDTQYF. DNA of the CDR3: TGTGCCAGCAGCTTGGGACTACCATACACAGATACGCAGTATTTT.

This chain links TRBV19 with TRBJ1-1; no reliable D call. Deletions cut 6 bases from V and 4 bases from J, with 15 bases between. CDR3 length equals 14 residues. Germline-derived CDR1 and CDR2 are LNHDA and SQIVND (reference sequence). CDR3 residues: CASSTGGRSTEAFF. CDR3 sequence (DNA): TGTGCCAGTAGCACCGGTGGTAGAAGCACTGAAGCTTTCTTT.

Many counts were recorded for this clone. The chain carries TRBV28 and TRBJ2-2; 9 bases are a match to TRBD1. CDR1 is MDHEN and CDR2 is SYDVKM in the germline V gene. The CDR3 length is 17 residues. V shed 5 bases and J 5 bases; nucleotides not matched to a gene: 12. The CDR3 reads CASSLMDRGIRTGELFF. The CDR3 DNA sequence: TGTGCCAGCAGTCTTATGGACAGGGGAATTAGAACCGGGGAGCTGTTTTTT. Filled out from reference TRBV28 and TRBJ2-2, the complete variable domain reads DVKVTQSSRYLVKRTGEKVFLECVQDMDHENMFWYRQDPGLGLRLIYFSYDVKMKEKGDIPEGYSVSREKKERFSLILESASTNQTSMYLCASSLMDRGIRTGELFFGEGSRLTVL.

This clone has only one observation. The chain carries TRBV28 and TRBJ2-7, with 8 bases aligning to TRBD1. V was pared by 2 bases and J by 2 bases, with 5 bases of the junction left unmatched. The CDR3 length is 15 residues. Germline lookup yields CDR1 MDHEN and CDR2 SYDVKM. DNA of the CDR3: TGTGCCAGCAGTTTAGGGACAGGACACCCCTACGAGCAGTACTTC. As protein: CASSLGTGHPYEQYF.

This chain connects TRBV4-3 to TRBJ2-3, with TRBD2 matching over 9 bases. CDR1 and CDR2 (germline): LGHNA, YSLEER. J gave up 2 bases and V 1 base, and 4 bases lay outside the gene matches. This CDR3 comprises 16 residues. The CDR3 DNA is TGCGCCAGCAGCCAAGTGCCTAGCGGGATCACAGATACGCAGTATTTT. Protein product: CASSQVPSGITDTQYF.

V usage is TRBV5-1 and J usage is TRBJ2-5; possible D gene TRBD2, 6 bases. This CDR3 is built from 14 residues. Germline CDR1 reads SGHRS; CDR2 reads YFSETQ. Trimming took 4 bases from V and 2 from J, leaving 12 bases between them. CDR3 residues: CASSRDFFQETQYF. The CDR3 DNA reads as TGCGCCAGCAGCCGGGACTTTTTTCAAGAGACCCAGTACTTC.

This clone showed up just a few times. The chain has TRBV19 and TRBJ1-2, with 8 bases identical to TRBD1. The germline V gene encodes CDR1 LNHDA and CDR2 SQIVND (reference sequence). Losses at the gene ends were 6 bases for V and 7 bases for J; bases not matched to a gene: 7. The CDR3 has 13 amino acids. CDR3 DNA sequence: TGTGCCAGTAGCGGAACAGGGGGTAGTGGCTACACCTTC. It codes for CASSGTGGSGYTF. Full variable domain (outside the CDR3, taken from reference TRBV19 and TRBJ1-2): DGGITQSPKYLFRKEGQNVTLSCEQNLNHDAMYWYRQDPGQGLRLIYYSQIVNDFQKGDIAEGYSVSREKKESFPLTVTSAQKNPTAFYLCASSGTGGSGYTFGSGTRLTVV.

The rearrangement links TRBV4-1 to TRBJ2-7, with a weak D call TRBD2 (6 bases). The V end was cut by 1 base, the J end by 3 bases, with 16 bases between. The germline V gene has CDR1 MGHRA and CDR2 YSYEKL. The length of the CDR3 is 16 residues. The CDR3 loop is CASSQGGRDGSYEQYF. In nucleotides, the CDR3 is TGCGCCAGCAGCCAAGGGGGCCGGGACGGGAGCTACGAGCAGTACTTC.

The chain links TRBV28 to TRBJ2-7; the match to TRBD1 covers 9 bases. V dropped 2 bases and J dropped 4; count of bases not matched to a gene: 6. The CDR3 consists of 15 residues. Germline V gene data show CDR1 as MDHEN and CDR2 as SYDVKM. The CDR3 spells CASSLLGTGRYEQYF. As DNA, the CDR3 is TGTGCCAGCAGTTTACTCGGGACAGGGAGATACGAGCAGTACTTC.

The gene calls are TRBV27 and TRBJ1-4; no definite D call. The CDR3 is 14 amino acids. Between the trimmed V and J ends, which lost 5 bases and 4 bases, there was a span of 11 bases. Germline values: CDR1 MNHEY, CDR2 SMNVEV (reference sequence). The CDR3 region has the DNA TGTGCCAGCAGTCCGACTGTCGGTAATGAAAAACTGTTTTTT. It yields the protein CASSPTVGNEKLFF.

The J gene is TRBJ1-2, the V gene TRBV27; possible D gene TRBD1, 5 bases. This CDR3 comprises 13 residues. CDR1 is MNHEY and CDR2 is SMNVEV in the germline V gene (reference sequence). V was cut by 3 bases and J by 4 bases, with 9 bases left in between. The CDR3 nucleotides are TGTGCCAGCAGTTTGCAGGGAGGCTATGGCTACACCTTC. This sequence encodes CASSLQGGYGYTF.

The genes are TRBV5-6 and TRBJ2-7; maybe TRBD2 (6 bases). V was clipped by 2 bases and J by 2 bases, with 11 bases between them. CDR3 size: 14 residues. From germline, CDR1 is SGHDT and CDR2 YYEEEE. CDR3 DNA: TGTGCCAGCAGCTTTGGAGGGTCCGCCTACGAGCAGTACTTC. It yields the protein CASSFGGSAYEQYF.